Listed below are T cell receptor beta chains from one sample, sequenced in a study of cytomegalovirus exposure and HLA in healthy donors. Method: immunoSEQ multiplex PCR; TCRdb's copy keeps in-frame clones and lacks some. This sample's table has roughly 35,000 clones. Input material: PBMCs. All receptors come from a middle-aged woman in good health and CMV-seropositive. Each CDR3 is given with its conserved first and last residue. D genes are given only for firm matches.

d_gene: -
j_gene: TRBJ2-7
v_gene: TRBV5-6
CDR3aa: CASSLGGDSYEQYF
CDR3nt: TGTGCCAGCAGCTTGGGGGGGGACTCCTACGAGCAGTACTTC

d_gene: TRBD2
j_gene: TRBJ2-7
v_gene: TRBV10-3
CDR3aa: CAISPSGGDEQYF
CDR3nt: TGTGCCATCAGTCCCTCGGGGGGAGACGAGCAGTACTTC

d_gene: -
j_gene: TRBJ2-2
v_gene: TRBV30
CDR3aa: CAWSGGTGELFF
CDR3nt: TGTGCCTGGAGTGGAGGGACCGGGGAGCTGTTTTTT

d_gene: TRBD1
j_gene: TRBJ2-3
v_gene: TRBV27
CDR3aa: CASSIQGAVITDTQYF
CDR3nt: TGTGCCAGCAGCATCCAGGGGGCGGTAATCACAGATACGCAGTATTTT

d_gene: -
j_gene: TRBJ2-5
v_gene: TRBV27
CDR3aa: CASREGGALPQETQYF
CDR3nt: TGTGCCAGCAGGGAAGGGGGAGCCCTTCCCCAAGAGACCCAGTACTTC

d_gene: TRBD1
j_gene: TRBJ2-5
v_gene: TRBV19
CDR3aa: CASSKRQGEETQYF
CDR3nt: TGTGCCAGTAGTAAACGACAGGGGGAGGAGACCCAGTACTTC

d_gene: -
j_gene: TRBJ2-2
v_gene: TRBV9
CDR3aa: CASSVLQRGGTGELFF
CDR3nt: TGTGCCAGCAGCGTATTACAAAGGGGGGGAACCGGGGAGCTGTTTTTT

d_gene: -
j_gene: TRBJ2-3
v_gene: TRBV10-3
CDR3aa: CATTHATGVADTDTQYF
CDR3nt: TGTGCCACCACCCACGCCACGGGAGTAGCCGACACAGATACGCAGTATTTT

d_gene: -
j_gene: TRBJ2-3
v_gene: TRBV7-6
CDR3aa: CASSSQASRTSSTDTQYF
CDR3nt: TGTGCCAGCAGCTCCCAAGCTAGCCGAACCTCTAGCACAGATACGCAGTATTTT

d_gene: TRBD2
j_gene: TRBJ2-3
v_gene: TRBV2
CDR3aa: CASRVTSALTDTQYF
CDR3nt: TGTGCCAGCAGGGTGACTAGCGCCCTCACAGATACGCAGTATTTT

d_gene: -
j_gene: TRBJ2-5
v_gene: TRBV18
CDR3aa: CASSPLGTRQGTQYF
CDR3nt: TGTGCCAGCTCACCACTAGGGACAAGACAAGGGACCCAGTACTTC